A few counts support the clone carrying this TCR beta chain. This sample is drawn from a study of blood T cell repertoires in COVID-19. Trimming pared 4 bases from V and 2 bases from J, leaving 9 bases between. The CDR3 length is 13 residues. Germline V gene data show CDR1 as MRHNA and CDR2 as SNTAGT. Data came from immunoSEQ multiplex PCR; TCRdb stores just in-frame clones and leaves some out. The sample shows about 160,000 clones, 81% of them seen only once. The sequence was collected from a human donor in a cohort sampled during active COVID-19. Specimen: peripheral blood. The chain recombines TRBV6-4 with TRBJ2-7; no firm D call. The CDR3 coding sequence is TGTGCCAGCAGTGCCGAGGCCGCCTACGAGCAGTACTTC. Its translation: CASSAEAAYEQYF.